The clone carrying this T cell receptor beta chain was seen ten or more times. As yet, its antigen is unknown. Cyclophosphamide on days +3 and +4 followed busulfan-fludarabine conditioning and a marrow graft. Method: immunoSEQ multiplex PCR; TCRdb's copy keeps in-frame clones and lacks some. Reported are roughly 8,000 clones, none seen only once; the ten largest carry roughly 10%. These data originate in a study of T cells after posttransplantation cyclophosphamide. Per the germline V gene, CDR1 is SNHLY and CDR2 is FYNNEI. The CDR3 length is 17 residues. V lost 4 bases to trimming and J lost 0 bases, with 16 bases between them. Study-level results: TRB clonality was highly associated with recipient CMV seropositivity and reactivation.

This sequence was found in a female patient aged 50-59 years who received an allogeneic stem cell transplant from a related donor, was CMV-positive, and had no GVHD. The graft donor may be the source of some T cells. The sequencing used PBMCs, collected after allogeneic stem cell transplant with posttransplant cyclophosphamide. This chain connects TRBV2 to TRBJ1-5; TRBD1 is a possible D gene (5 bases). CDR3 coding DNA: TGTGCCAGCAGTGGGGTGACAGACCAAATTAGCAATCAGCCCCAGCATTTT. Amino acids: CASSGVTDQISNQPQHF.